This TCR beta chain was captured by sequencing in a study of low-dose radiotherapy and immunotherapy resistance in tumors. This CDR3 comprises 15 residues. The V and J ends lost 8 bases and 1 base respectively, with 15 bases between them. Germline CDR1 and CDR2: SNHLY and FYNNEI. The time point is: after trial treatment. Regarding treatment: LDRT plus nivolumab, ipilimumab, low-dose cyclophosphamide and aspirin (RACIN trial). This clonotype was observed at least ten times. TRAV and TRBV primers primed cDNA for both TCRalpha and TCRbeta. Using a constant-region primer together with a V-primer adapter, TCRs were subjected to roughly 18 PCR cycles of amplification. TCRdb recomputed calls from the reads with MiXCR, one row per CDR3 protein. Among 95,000 to 100,000 distinct CDR3 sequences listed, roughly 20% were seen once.

The rearrangement links TRBV2 to TRBJ2-1; TRBD1 is a possible D gene (6 bases). Material: PBMCs, obtained after low-dose radiotherapy plus immunotherapy. The clonotype originates from a male donor with prostate cancer. The CDR3 DNA reads TGTGCCAGCCCTAAGGGCAGGGGATCCTACAATGAGCAGTTCTTC. Its translation: CASPKGRGSYNEQFF.